This T cell receptor (beta chain) was captured by sequencing in a study of T cell changes during pregnancy in multiple sclerosis. CDR1 is MNHEY and CDR2 is SMNVEV in the germline V gene (reference sequence). J gave up 2 bases and V 3 bases, and 10 bases lay outside the gene matches. The CDR3 loop spans 17 amino acids. The assay was immunoSEQ multiplex PCR, and TCRdb's table has in-frame clones only and misses some. The sample carries approximately 88,000 clones, 90% to 95% recorded once. Sequenced material: peripheral blood, taken in the third trimester of pregnancy. This chain links TRBV27 with TRBJ1-5, with 7 bases matching TRBD1. The receptor's source is a female donor with multiple sclerosis, enrolled in a pregnancy study. The CDR3 spells CASSFRAGTVGNQPQHF. The DNA of the CDR3 is TGTGCCAGCAGTTTCCGTGCCGGGACAGTGGGCAATCAGCCCCAGCATTTT.